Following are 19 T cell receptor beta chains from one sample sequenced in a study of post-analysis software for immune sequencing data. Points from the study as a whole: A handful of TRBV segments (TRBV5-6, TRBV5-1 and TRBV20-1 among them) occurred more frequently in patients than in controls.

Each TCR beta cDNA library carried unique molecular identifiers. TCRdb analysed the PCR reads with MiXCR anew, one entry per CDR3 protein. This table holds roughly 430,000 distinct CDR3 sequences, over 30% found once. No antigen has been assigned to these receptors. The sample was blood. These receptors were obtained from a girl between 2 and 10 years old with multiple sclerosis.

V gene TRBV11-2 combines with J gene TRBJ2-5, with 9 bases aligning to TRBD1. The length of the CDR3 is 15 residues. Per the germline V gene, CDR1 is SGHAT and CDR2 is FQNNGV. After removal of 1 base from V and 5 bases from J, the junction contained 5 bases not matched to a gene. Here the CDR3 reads CASSLGHRGLETQYF. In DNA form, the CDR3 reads TGTGCCAGCAGCTTAGGTCACAGGGGGCTCGAGACCCAGTACTTC.

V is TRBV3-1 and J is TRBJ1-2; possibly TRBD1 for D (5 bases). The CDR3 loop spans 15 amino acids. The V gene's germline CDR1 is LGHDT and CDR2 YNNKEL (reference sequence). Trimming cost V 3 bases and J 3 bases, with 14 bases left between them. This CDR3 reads CASSHVNWGDYGYTF. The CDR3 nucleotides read TGTGCCAGCAGCCACGTGAACTGGGGGGACTATGGCTACACCTTC. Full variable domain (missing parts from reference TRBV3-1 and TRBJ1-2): DTAVSQTPKYLVTQMGNDKSIKCEQNLGHDTMYWYKQDSKKFLKIMFSYNNKELIINETVPNRFSPKSPDKAHLNLHINSLELGDSAVYFCASSHVNWGDYGYTFGSGTRLTVV.

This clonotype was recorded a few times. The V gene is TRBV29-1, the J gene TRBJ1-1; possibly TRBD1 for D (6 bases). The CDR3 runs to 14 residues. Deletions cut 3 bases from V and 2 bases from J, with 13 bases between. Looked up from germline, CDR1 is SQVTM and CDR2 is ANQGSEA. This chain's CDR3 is CSVERQGRNTEAFF. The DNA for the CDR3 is TGCAGCGTTGAGAGGCAGGGGAGAAACACTGAAGCTTTCTTT.

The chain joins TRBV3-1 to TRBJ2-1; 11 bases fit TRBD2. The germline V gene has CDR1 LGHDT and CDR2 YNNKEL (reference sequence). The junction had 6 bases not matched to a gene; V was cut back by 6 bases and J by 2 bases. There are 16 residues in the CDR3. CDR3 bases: TGTGCCAGCAGACCCTCTAGCGGGGGGCCCTACAATGAGCAGTTCTTC. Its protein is CASRPSSGGPYNEQFF.

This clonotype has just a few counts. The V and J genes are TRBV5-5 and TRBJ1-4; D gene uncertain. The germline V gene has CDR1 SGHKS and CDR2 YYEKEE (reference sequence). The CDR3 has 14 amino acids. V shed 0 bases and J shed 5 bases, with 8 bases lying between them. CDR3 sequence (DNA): TGTGCCAGCAGCTTGGGGACGGAAAATGAAAAACTGTTTTTT. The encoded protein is CASSLGTENEKLFF.

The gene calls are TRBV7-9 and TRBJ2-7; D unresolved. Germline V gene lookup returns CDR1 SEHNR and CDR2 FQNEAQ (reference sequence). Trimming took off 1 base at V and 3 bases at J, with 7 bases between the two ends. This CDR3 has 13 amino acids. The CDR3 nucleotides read TGTGCCAGCAGCTTAGTCTTGGACTACGAGCAGTACTTC. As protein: CASSLVLDYEQYF.

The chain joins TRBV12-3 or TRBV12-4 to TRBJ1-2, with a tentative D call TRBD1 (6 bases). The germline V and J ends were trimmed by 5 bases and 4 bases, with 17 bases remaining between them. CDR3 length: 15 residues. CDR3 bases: TGTGCCAGCAGTCTAACGGCGTCAGGGGCCTATGGCTACACCTTC. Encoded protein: CASSLTASGAYGYTF.

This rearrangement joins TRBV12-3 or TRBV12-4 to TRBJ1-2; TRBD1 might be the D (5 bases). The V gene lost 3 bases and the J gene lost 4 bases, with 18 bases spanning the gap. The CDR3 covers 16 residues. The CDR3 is CASSLGGAPFSYGYTF. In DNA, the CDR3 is TGTGCCAGCAGTTTGGGAGGGGCCCCCTTCTCCTATGGCTACACCTTC.

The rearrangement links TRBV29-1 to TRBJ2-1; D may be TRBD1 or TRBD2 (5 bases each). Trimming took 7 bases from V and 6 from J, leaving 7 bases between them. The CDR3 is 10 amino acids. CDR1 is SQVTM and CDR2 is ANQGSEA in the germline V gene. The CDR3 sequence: CSGGGNEQFF. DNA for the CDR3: TGCAGCGGTGGGGGCAATGAGCAGTTCTTC.

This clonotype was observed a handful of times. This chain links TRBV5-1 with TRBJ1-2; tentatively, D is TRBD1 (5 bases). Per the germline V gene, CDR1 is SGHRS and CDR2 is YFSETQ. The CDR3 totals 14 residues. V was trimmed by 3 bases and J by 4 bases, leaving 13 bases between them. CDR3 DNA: TGCGCCAGCAGCTACGGGGCCGTGGGCTATGGCTACACCTTC. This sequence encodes CASSYGAVGYGYTF. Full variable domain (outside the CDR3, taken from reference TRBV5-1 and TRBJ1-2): KAGVTQTPRYLIKTRGQQVTLSCSPISGHRSVSWYQQTPGQGLQFLFEYFSETQRNKGNFPGRFSGRQFSNSRSEMNVSTLELGDSALYLCASSYGAVGYGYTFGSGTRLTVV.

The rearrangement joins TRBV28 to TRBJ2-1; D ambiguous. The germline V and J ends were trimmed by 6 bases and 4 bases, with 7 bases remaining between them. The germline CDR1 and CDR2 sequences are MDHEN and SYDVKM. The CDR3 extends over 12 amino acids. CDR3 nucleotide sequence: TGTGCCAGCAGGTGGGGTTACAATGAGCAGTTCTTC. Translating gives CASRWGYNEQFF.

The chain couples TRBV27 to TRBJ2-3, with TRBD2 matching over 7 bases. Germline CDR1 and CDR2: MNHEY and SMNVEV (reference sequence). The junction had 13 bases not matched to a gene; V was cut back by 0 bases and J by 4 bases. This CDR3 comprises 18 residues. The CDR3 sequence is CASSLSDPHFTSADTQYF. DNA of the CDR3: TGTGCCAGCAGTTTATCGGATCCCCACTTTACTAGCGCAGATACGCAGTATTTT.

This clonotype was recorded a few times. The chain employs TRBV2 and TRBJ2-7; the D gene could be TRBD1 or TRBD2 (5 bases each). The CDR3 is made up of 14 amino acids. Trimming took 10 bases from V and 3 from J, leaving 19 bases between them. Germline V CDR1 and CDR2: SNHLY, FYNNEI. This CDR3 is CATQRWAGSYEQYF. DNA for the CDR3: TGTGCCACCCAGCGGTGGGCAGGGAGCTACGAGCAGTACTTC.

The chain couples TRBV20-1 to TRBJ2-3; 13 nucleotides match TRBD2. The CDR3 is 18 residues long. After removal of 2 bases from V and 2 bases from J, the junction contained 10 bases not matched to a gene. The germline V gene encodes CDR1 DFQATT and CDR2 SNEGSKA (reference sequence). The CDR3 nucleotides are TGCAGTGCTAGACGGACTAGCGGGGGACCCAAGGTCACAGATACGCAGTATTTT. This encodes CSARRTSGGPKVTDTQYF.

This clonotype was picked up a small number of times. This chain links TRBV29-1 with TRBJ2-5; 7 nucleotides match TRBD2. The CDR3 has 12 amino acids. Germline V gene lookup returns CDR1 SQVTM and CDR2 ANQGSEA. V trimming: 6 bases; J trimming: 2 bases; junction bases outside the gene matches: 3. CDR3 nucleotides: TGCAGCGTCAAGCGGGATCAAGAGACCCAGTACTTC. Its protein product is CSVKRDQETQYF.

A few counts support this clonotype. CDR3 DNA: TGCGCCAGGACTGCCGACCGTCCCCACAATGAGCAGTTCTTC. Residues: CARTADRPHNEQFF. The chain combines TRBV10-1 with TRBJ2-1; D ambiguous. This CDR3 has 14 residues. Germline V lookup: CDR1 WNHNN, CDR2 SYGVQD (reference sequence). The V end was cut by 9 bases, the J end by 5 bases, with 17 bases between.

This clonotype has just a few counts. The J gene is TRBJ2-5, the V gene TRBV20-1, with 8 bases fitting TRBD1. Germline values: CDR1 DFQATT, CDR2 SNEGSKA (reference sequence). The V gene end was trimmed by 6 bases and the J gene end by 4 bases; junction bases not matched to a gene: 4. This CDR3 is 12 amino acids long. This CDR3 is CSAEDRVETQYF. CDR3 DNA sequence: TGCAGTGCAGAGGACAGGGTAGAGACCCAGTACTTC.

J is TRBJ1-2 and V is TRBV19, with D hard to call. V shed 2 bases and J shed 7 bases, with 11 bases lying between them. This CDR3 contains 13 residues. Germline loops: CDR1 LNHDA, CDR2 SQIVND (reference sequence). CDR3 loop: CASSITSGIGYTF. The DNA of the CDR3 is TGTGCCAGTAGTATAACGTCGGGGATTGGCTACACCTTC.

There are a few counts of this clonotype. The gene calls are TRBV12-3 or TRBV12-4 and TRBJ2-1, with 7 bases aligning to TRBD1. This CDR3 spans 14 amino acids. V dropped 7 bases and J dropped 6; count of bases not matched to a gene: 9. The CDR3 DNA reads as TGTGCCAGCAAGGCGGCAGGGGGTATCAATGAGCAGTTCTTC. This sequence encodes CASKAAGGINEQFF.